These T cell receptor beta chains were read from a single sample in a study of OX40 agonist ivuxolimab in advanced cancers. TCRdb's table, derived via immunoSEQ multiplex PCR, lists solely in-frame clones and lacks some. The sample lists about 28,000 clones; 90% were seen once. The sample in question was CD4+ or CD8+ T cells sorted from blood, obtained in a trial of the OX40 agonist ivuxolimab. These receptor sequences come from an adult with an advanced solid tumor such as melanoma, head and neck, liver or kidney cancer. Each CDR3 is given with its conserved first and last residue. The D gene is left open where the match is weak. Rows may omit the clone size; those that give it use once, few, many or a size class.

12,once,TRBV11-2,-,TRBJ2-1,TGTGCCAGCAGCTTAGTCGCCAATGAGCAGTTCTTC,CASSLVANEQFF
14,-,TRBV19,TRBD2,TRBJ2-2,TGTGCCAGTACAATAGCGGGAGTTACCGGGGAGCTGTTTTTT,CASTIAGVTGELFF
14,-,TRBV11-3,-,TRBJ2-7,TGTGCCAGCAGCTTGTCTGGGAGCTCCTACGAGCAGTACTTC,CASSLSGSSYEQYF
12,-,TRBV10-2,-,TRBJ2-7,TGCGCCAGCAGTACAGGGTACCACGAGCAGTACTTC,CASSTGYHEQYF
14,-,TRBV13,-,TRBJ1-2,TGTGCCAGCAGCTTAGGCCTAGGTACCTATGGCTACACCTTC,CASSLGLGTYGYTF
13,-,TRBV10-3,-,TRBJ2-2,TGTGCCATCCAGACCCGGGGACCCGGGGAGCTGTTTTTT,CAIQTRGPGELFF
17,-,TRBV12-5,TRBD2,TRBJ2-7,TGTGCTAGTGGTTTGCCCGCGGGGGAGATGGTCCCCTACGAGCAGTACTTC,CASGLPAGEMVPYEQYF
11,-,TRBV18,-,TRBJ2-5,TGTGCCAGCTCACCCCAAGAGACCCAGTACTTC,CASSPQETQYF
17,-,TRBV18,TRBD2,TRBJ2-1,TGTGCCAGCTCTCCAGGAGGACTAGCGGGAGGACACAATGAGCAGTTCTTC,CASSPGGLAGGHNEQFF
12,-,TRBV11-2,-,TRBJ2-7,TGTGCCAGCAGCTTAGCCGGAGACGAGCAGTACTTC,CASSLAGDEQYF
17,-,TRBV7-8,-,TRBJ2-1,TGTGCCAGCAGCCCCCTCGTACTAGCTTTTGTAGCCAATGAGCAGTTCTTC,CASSPLVLAFVANEQFF
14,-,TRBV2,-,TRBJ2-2,TGTGCCAGCAGGGAAGACTATTCCGCCGGGGAGCTGTTTTTT,CASREDYSAGELFF
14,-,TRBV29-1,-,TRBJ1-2,TGCAGCGTCGCGCTTGGAGGGGCGAACTATGGCTACACCTTC,CSVALGGANYGYTF
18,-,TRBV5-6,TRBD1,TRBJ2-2,TGTGCCAGCAGCGCGACAGGGATACTAGTCAGCGGACCCGGGGAGCTGTTTTTT,CASSATGILVSGPGELFF
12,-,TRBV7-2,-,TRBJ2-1,TGTGCCAGCAGCTTAGCGCCCAATGAGCAGTTCTTC,CASSLAPNEQFF
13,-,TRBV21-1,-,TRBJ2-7,TGTGCCAGCACTGGCGGGAGAAGCTACGAGCAGTACTTC,CASTGGRSYEQYF
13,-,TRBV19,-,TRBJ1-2,TGTGCCAGTAGCGGGGAAGGATTGTATGGCTACACCTTC,CASSGEGLYGYTF
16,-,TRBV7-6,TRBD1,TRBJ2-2,TGTGCCAGCAGGCCGAACAGGGGGAGGAACACCGGGGAGCTGTTTTTT,CASRPNRGRNTGELFF
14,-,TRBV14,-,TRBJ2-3,TGTGCCAGCAGCCCCCAAGTTCGCACAGATACGCAGTATTTT,CASSPQVRTDTQYF
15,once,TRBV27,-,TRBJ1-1,TGTGCCAGCAGTACAGGACAGAATCTGAACACTGAAGCTTTCTTT,CASSTGQNLNTEAFF
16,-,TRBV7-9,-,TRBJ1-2,TGTGCCAGCAGCTTAGATTCGGGCGGAACCTTCTATGGCTACACCTTC,CASSLDSGGTFYGYTF
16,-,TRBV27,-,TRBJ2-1,TGTGCCAGCAGTTTAGGGGCCGACCCACTGGGCAATGAGCAGTTCTTC,CASSLGADPLGNEQFF
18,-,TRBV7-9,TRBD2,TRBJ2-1,TGTGCCAGCAGCTCCTTTGGGACTAGCGGGATCACCTACAATGAGCAGTTCTTC,CASSSFGTSGITYNEQFF
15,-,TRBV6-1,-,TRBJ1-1,TGTGCCAGCAGTGAAGGAGACTGGGGGTACGGTGAAGCTTTCTTT,CASSEGDWGYGEAFF
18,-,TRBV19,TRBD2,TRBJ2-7,TGTGCCAGTAGTACCGGACTAGCGATCAACTCAGGGTCCTACGAGCAGTACTTC,CASSTGLAINSGSYEQYF
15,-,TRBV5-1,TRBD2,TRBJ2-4,TGCGCCAGCAGCTTGGAGCGGGGGACGGGGGACATTCAGTACTTC,CASSLERGTGDIQYF
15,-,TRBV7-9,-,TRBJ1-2,TGTGCCAGCAGCTTAGTAAGGAGGGAGGTGCATGGCTACACCTTC,CASSLVRREVHGYTF